The 7 T cell receptor beta chains presented below share a single source sample, sequenced in a study of cytomegalovirus exposure and HLA in healthy donors (dated by TCRdb to about 2017). Library prep was done by the immunoSEQ multiplex PCR assay. A mixture of 60 forward primers for TCR Vbeta segments and 13 reverse primers for TCR Jbeta segments was used in the multiplex PCR. TCRdb stores this immuneACCESS table with in-frame sequences only. Part of the clones is absent; in the studies checked, under half of the shortfall reflects unresolved V genes, and no reason is known for the rest. For this sample there are about 190,000 clones; 70% to 80% appear just once. Clones ranked in the top ten supply roughly 2.1% of the sample. The sample consisted of PBMCs. The source is a woman in her 30s in good health and CMV-seropositive.

CDR3 protein: CASSFQSGITYEQYF. CDR3 sequence (DNA): TGTGCCAGCAGCTTCCAAAGCGGGATAACTTACGAGCAGTACTTC. The chain is built from TRBV7-2 and TRBJ2-7, with TRBD2 identical over 7 bases. V was pared by 3 bases and J by 4 bases, with 9 bases of the junction left unmatched. Germline V gene sequence: CDR1 SGHTA, CDR2 FQGNSA. The CDR3 has 15 residues.

This clone turned up a few times. The rearrangement links TRBV28 to TRBJ1-2; D is perhaps TRBD1 (5 bases). This CDR3 spans 13 amino acids. Germline loops: CDR1 MDHEN, CDR2 SYDVKM. V gave up 7 bases and J gave up 5 bases, with 14 bases separating them. In DNA, the CDR3 is TGTGCCAGCATGGGCAGGGCCGCATATGGCTACACCTTC. Translation gives CASMGRAAYGYTF.

The chain has TRBV7-7 and TRBJ2-7; D gene unclear. Trimming stripped 5 bases from V and 5 bases from J, with 10 bases between. The germline V gene encodes CDR1 SSHAT and CDR2 FNYEAQ (reference sequence). This CDR3 has 12 amino acids. In DNA form, the CDR3 reads TGTGCCAGCAGCGCCCAACATCACGAGCAGTACTTC. Translating gives CASSAQHHEQYF.

The chain is built from TRBV29-1 and TRBJ2-3; 12 bases agree with TRBD2. In germline, CDR1 is SQVTM, CDR2 ANQGSEA. The CDR3 consists of 15 residues. V trimming: 5 bases; J trimming: 5 bases; junction bases outside the gene matches: 8. The CDR3, as DNA: TGCAGCGTTAGGGCTAGCGGGGGGGCGAGAGATACGCAGTATTTT. Its protein product is CSVRASGGARDTQYF.

V gene TRBV28 combines with J gene TRBJ1-5; 12 nucleotides align to TRBD1. The germline V gene has CDR1 MDHEN and CDR2 SYDVKM. CDR3 length equals 16 residues. V was clipped by 3 bases and J by 6 bases; unmatched bases: 6. The CDR3: CASSFLRDRGRQPQHF. The CDR3 DNA sequence: TGTGCCAGCAGTTTCCTCCGGGACAGGGGGCGTCAGCCCCAGCATTTT.

The CDR3 nucleotides are TGTGCCAGCAGCCGCGGACTAGGGAATGAGCAGTTCTTC. This gives the protein CASSRGLGNEQFF. The chain links TRBV6-6 to TRBJ2-1, with 7 bases aligning to TRBD2. CDR3 length equals 13 residues. V dropped 6 bases and J dropped 7; count of bases not matched to a gene: 6. Germline CDR1 and CDR2: MNHNY and SVGAGI (reference sequence).

The chain joins TRBV7-7 to TRBJ2-2, with 8 bases matching TRBD1. This CDR3 contains 15 residues. The germline gives CDR1 SSHAT, CDR2 FNYEAQ (reference sequence). V dropped 7 bases and J dropped 9; count of bases not matched to a gene: 13. CDR3 nucleotides: TGTGCCAGCACGACCATCCGACAGGGGATCAGGGAGCTGTTTTTT. Its translation: CASTTIRQGIRELFF. Looking up the rest from reference TRBV7-7 and TRBJ2-2 gives the full variable domain: GAGVSQSPRYKVTKRGQDVTLRCDPISSHATLYWYQQALGQGPEFLTYFNYEAQPDKSGLPSDRFSAERPEGSISTLTIQRTEQRDSAMYRCASTTIRQGIRELFFGEGSRLTVL.